What follows are 18 T cell receptor beta chains derived from one specimen sequenced in a study of T cell responses to AZD1222 COVID-19 vaccine. This table comes from immunoSEQ multiplex PCR, and its TCRdb copy is limited to in-frame clones, with some not included. Of some 150,000 clones listed, about 92% are singletons. The material sequenced was peripheral blood, taken on day 0 of AZD1222 vaccination. These receptors originate from an adult in good health.

The rearrangement joins TRBV18 to TRBJ2-1; D is possibly TRBD2 (5 bases). This CDR3 spans 14 amino acids. Trimming removed 0 bases at V and 14 bases at J, with 17 bases between. CDR1 and CDR2 from the germline V gene are KGHSH and LQKENI. The CDR3 loop reads CASSPPSGTLEEFF. The CDR3 DNA reads as TGTGCCAGCTCACCACCCTCGGGAACCCTCGAGGAGTTCTTC.

This chain joins TRBV12-5 and TRBJ1-5; perhaps TRBD1 as D (5 bases). Between the trimmed V and J ends, which lost 6 bases and 3 bases, there was a span of 18 bases. Germline-derived CDR1 and CDR2 are LGHNT and FRNRAP. CDR3 length equals 16 residues. The DNA for the CDR3 is TGTGCTAGTGGGTCGTCACAGGTTAACAACAATCAGCCCCAGCATTTT. This encodes CASGSSQVNNNQPQHF.

The chain joins TRBV29-1 to TRBJ2-7; D uncertain. Trimming took 6 bases from V and 4 from J, leaving 16 bases between them. Germline CDR1 and CDR2: SQVTM and ANQGSEA. This CDR3 is built from 13 residues. The CDR3 sequence: CSVVIRSQYEQYF. CDR3 coding DNA: TGCAGCGTAGTAATCCGGAGCCAATACGAGCAGTACTTC.

This rearrangement joins TRBV7-9 to TRBJ1-4, with D uncertain. CDR3 size: 14 residues. CDR1 SEHNR and CDR2 FQNEAQ come from the germline V gene (reference sequence). V lost 5 bases, J lost 5 bases, and 12 bases lay in between. Written as DNA, the CDR3 is TGTGCCAGCAGCCTGGGGTCAGCCAATGAAAAACTGTTTTTT. It is translated as CASSLGSANEKLFF. Variable domain in full (rest from reference TRBV7-9 and TRBJ1-4): DTGVSQNPRHKITKRGQNVTFRCDPISEHNRLYWYRQTLGQGPEFLTYFQNEAQLEKSRLLSDRFSAERPKGSFSTLEIQRTEQGDSAMYLCASSLGSANEKLFFGSGTQLSVL.

This clone was observed once. The chain carries TRBV5-5 and TRBJ2-3; D gene ambiguous. This CDR3 has 13 residues. The V end lost 6 bases, the J end lost 2 bases, and 10 bases lay between the germline ends. CDR1 and CDR2 (germline): SGHKS, YYEKEE (reference sequence). Written as DNA, the CDR3 is TGTGCCAGCAACTTCCTTATCACAGATACGCAGTATTTT. Protein: CASNFLITDTQYF. Full variable domain (remainder filled in from reference TRBV5-5 and TRBJ2-3): DAGVTQSPTHLIKTRGQQVTLRCSPISGHKSVSWYQQVLGQGPQFIFQYYEKEERGRGNFPDRFSARQFPNYSSELNVNALLLGDSALYLCASNFLITDTQYFGPGTRLTVL.

This clone showed up just once. The V and J genes are TRBV19 and TRBJ2-2, with 7 bases identical to TRBD1. The CDR3 has 14 amino acids. With V trimmed by 5 bases and J by 6 bases, 6 bases remained unmatched. Looked up from germline, CDR1 is LNHDA and CDR2 is SQIVND (reference sequence). This CDR3 is CASSETGSPGELFF. In DNA, the CDR3 is TGTGCCAGTAGTGAGACAGGGTCCCCCGGGGAGCTGTTTTTT.

The chain combines TRBV6-2 or TRBV6-3 with TRBJ2-5; TRBD2 matches 8 bases. The trim removed 5 bases at V and 5 bases at J, leaving 10 bases unmatched. The CDR3 is 15 amino acids. Per germline, CDR1 MNHEY and CDR2 SVGEGT. This CDR3 is CASSLSGLDGETQYF. CDR3 nucleotide sequence: TGTGCCAGCAGTCTATCGGGACTAGACGGGGAGACCCAGTACTTC.

V is TRBV7-8 and J is TRBJ2-7, with 8 bases lining up with TRBD2. V lost 5 bases and J lost 3; bases outside the gene matches: 18. CDR1 and CDR2 (germline): SGHVS, FQNEAQ. This CDR3 region has 18 residues. The CDR3 nucleotides are TGTGCCAGCAGCCCCGTCGTGGTAGCGGGGCGAATAATCTACGAGCAGTACTTC. Residues: CASSPVVVAGRIIYEQYF. Based on the CDR3 plus reference TRBV7-8 and TRBJ2-7, the full variable domain is GAGVSQSPRYKVAKRGQDVALRCDPISGHVSLFWYQQALGQGPEFLTYFQNEAQLDKSGLPSDRFFAERPEGSVSTLKIQRTQQEDSAVYLCASSPVVVAGRIIYEQYFGPGTRLTVT.

The rearrangement uses TRBV15 and TRBJ2-7; 8 bases fit TRBD2. V lost 5 bases to trimming and J lost 6 bases; unmatched junction nucleotides: 9. The germline V gene encodes CDR1 LNHNV and CDR2 YYDKDF (reference sequence). The CDR3 consists of 14 residues. CDR3 bases: TGTGCCACCAGCGGCCGGGGGGGCGGGGGCGAGCAGTACTTC. This translates into CATSGRGGGGEQYF.

The CDR3 sequence: CASSQSGVYGSPLHF. The CDR3 region has the DNA TGTGCCAGCAGCCAATCTGGGGTGTACGGTTCACCCCTCCACTTT. The V and J genes are TRBV3-1 (or the pseudogene TRBV3-2) and TRBJ1-6; D unresolved. The CDR3 contains 15 residues. Deletions cut 2 bases from V and 9 bases from J, with 14 bases between. Germline-derived CDR1 and CDR2 are LGHDT and YNNKEL (reference sequence).

The rearrangement uses TRBV5-1 and TRBJ1-2; D is unclear. V was trimmed by 0 bases and J by 0 bases, leaving 9 bases between them. From germline, CDR1 is SGHRS and CDR2 YFSETQ. The CDR3 is 15 residues long. CDR3 DNA sequence: TGCGCCAGCAGCTTGGGACTCATAGCTAACTATGGCTACACCTTC. This codes for CASSLGLIANYGYTF.

The rearrangement joins TRBV5-4 to TRBJ1-1; 9 bases are shared with TRBD1. The length of the CDR3 is 16 residues. J gave up 2 bases and V 0 bases, and 5 bases lay outside the gene matches. Germline loops: CDR1 SGHNT, CDR2 YYREEE (reference sequence). CDR3 loop: CASSLGGQGSNTEAFF. In DNA, the CDR3 is TGTGCCAGCAGCTTGGGGGGACAGGGTTCAAACACTGAAGCTTTCTTT. The complete variable domain, with remaining parts taken from reference TRBV5-4 and TRBJ1-1, reads ETGVTQSPTHLIKTRGQQVTLRCSSQSGHNTVSWYQQALGQGPQFIFQYYREEENGRGNFPPRFSGLQFPNYSSELNVNALELDDSALYLCASSLGGQGSNTEAFFGQGTRLTVV.

This chain connects TRBV4-1 to TRBJ1-5; D gene unclear. Deletions cut 1 base from V and 8 bases from J, with 9 bases between. The CDR3 has 13 residues. From germline, CDR1 is MGHRA and CDR2 YSYEKL. Here the CDR3 reads CASSQGLFEPQHF. In DNA form, the CDR3 reads TGCGCCAGCAGCCAAGGTTTGTTCGAGCCCCAGCATTTT.

This chain connects TRBV19 to TRBJ1-2; possible D gene TRBD1, 6 bases. Germline V CDR1 and CDR2: LNHDA, SQIVND (reference sequence). This CDR3 region has 14 residues. Trimming removed 5 bases from V and 8 bases from J, with 18 bases in between. This CDR3 reads CASSPLDSSGGYTF. DNA for the CDR3: TGTGCCAGTAGTCCCCTGGACAGTTCGGGCGGCTACACCTTC.

This clone was observed a single time. J is TRBJ1-1 and V is TRBV19; unclear D gene. Germline-derived CDR1 and CDR2 are LNHDA and SQIVND (reference sequence). Trimming left V 5 bases short and J 4 bases short, with 8 bases between. The CDR3 extends over 12 amino acids. CDR3: CASSFGSTEAFF. As DNA, the CDR3 is TGTGCCAGTAGTTTCGGTTCCACTGAAGCTTTCTTT.

V gene TRBV3-1 (or the pseudogene TRBV3-2) combines with J gene TRBJ1-3; D ambiguous. The CDR3 loop spans 15 amino acids. The ends were cut back, 4 bases at V and 4 bases at J, with 14 bases in the middle. The germline gives CDR1 LGHDT, CDR2 YNNKEL (reference sequence). The CDR3 DNA follows: TGTGCCAGCAGCCTTTCTGGGTCTGCGGGAAACACCATATATTTT. Residues: CASSLSGSAGNTIYF.

The chain joins TRBV9 to TRBJ2-5, with D unresolved. Germline V CDR1 and CDR2: SGDLS, YYNGEE. Between the trimmed V and J ends, which lost 0 bases and 1 base, there was a span of 7 bases. The CDR3 extends over 14 amino acids. CDR3 in amino acids: CASSVDQTQETQYF. In nucleotides, the CDR3 is TGTGCCAGCAGCGTAGATCAGACCCAAGAGACCCAGTACTTC.

The chain employs TRBV7-2 and TRBJ1-2; unclear D gene. The CDR3 extends over 13 amino acids. The germline V and J ends were trimmed by 4 bases and 8 bases, with 14 bases remaining between them. Germline-derived CDR1 and CDR2 are SGHTA and FQGNSA. The CDR3 DNA reads TGTGCCAGCAGCTACGACCCGCGAGGAGGCTACACCTTC. This encodes CASSYDPRGGYTF.